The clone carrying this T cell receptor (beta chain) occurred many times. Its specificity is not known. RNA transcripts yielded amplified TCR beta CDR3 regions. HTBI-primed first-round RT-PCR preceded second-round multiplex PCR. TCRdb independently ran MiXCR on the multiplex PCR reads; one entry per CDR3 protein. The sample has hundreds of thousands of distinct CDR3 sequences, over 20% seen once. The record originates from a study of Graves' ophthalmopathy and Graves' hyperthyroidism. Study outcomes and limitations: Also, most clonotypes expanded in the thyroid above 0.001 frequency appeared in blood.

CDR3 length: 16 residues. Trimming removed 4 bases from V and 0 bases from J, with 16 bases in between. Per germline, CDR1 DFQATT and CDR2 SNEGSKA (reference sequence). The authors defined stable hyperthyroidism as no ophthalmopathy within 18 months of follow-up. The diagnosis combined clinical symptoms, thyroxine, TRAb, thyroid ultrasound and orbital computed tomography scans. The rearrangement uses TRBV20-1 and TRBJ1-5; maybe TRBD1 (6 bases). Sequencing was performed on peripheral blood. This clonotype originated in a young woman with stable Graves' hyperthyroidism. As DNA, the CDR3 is TGCAGTGCTAAAAAGGACAGCCTTTATAGCAATCAGCCCCAGCATTTT. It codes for CSAKKDSLYSNQPQHF.